This T cell receptor (beta chain) was identified in a study of brain T cells in children with intractable seizures. Study conclusions and caveats: Clones missing pre-surgery may reflect undersampling of that blood sample. Patients' HCMV serostatus was unknown; virus specificity rests on CDR3 similarity alone.

Sequencing used immunoSEQ multiplex PCR; TCRdb keeps in-frame clones, though not all of them. The profile covers about 340,000 clones, with 85% to 95% appearing a single time and roughly 6% taken by the ten largest. After removal of 0 bases from V and 2 bases from J, the junction contained 14 bases not matched to a gene. CDR1 is SGDLS, CDR2 YYNGEE, per germline. The CDR3 length is 18 residues. Sample time point: blood from clinic visit 5 months post-surgery; TSC patient then seizure free. Only cases whose brain tissue showed the highest T cell transcript signatures were sequenced. With respect to this clone: The antigen is unknown.

The receptor's source is a boy in the first two years of life with tuberous sclerosis and intractable seizures. This sequence joins TRBV9 and TRBJ2-7, with 7 positions matching TRBD1. The sequencing used peripheral blood, collected about 5 months after surgery. The CDR3 loop reads CASSVAPTTGALTYEQYF. DNA of the CDR3: TGTGCCAGCAGCGTAGCGCCCACTACAGGGGCCCTCACCTACGAGCAGTACTTC.